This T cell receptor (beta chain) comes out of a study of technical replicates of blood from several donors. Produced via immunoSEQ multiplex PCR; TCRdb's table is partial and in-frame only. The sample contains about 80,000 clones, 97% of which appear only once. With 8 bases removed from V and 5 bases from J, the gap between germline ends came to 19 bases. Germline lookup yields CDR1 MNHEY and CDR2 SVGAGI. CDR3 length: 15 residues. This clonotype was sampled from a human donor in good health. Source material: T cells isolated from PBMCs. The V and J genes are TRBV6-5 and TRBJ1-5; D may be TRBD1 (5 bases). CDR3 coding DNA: TGTGCCAGCCCAACCCCGGGACTGAACCATCAGCCCCAGCATTTT. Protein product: CASPTPGLNHQPQHF.